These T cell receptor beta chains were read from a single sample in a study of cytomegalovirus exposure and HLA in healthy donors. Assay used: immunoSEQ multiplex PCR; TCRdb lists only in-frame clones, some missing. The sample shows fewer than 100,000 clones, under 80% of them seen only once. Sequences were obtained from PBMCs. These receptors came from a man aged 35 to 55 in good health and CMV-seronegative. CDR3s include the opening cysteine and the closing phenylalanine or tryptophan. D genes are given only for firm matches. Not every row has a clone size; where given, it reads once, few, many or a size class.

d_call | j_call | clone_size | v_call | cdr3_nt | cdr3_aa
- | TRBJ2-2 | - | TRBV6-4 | TGTGCCAGCAGTGACGGGCAGAACACCGGGGAGCTGTTTTTT | CASSDGQNTGELFF
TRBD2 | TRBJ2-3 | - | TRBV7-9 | TGTGCCAGCAGCCCTAGCGGGGGGGGAAATACGCAGTATTTT | CASSPSGGGNTQYF
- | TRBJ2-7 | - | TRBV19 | TGTGCCAGTAGTATAGGAACAGGTTCCTACGAGCAGTACTTC | CASSIGTGSYEQYF
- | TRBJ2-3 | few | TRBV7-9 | TGTGCCAGCAGCCGGGGGGATACGCAGTATTTT | CASSRGDTQYF
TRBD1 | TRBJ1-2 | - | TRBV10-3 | TGTGCCATCTCGTCGGACAGGGACTATGGCTACACCTTC | CAISSDRDYGYTF
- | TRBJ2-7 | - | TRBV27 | TGTGCCAGCAGTGAGGGGAGAGGGGGGGGCCACGAGCAGTACTTC | CASSEGRGGGHEQYF
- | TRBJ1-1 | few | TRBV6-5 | TGTGCCAGCAGTTACGTCCCGGAGTACACTGAAGCTTTCTTT | CASSYVPEYTEAFF
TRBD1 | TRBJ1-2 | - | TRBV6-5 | TGTGCCAGCAGTTTCGACAGGGGCGATAGCTATGGCTACACCTTC | CASSFDRGDSYGYTF
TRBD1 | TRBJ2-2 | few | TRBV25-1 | TGTGCCAGCAGTGACCAGACAGGGACCATCAGGAACACCGGGGAGCTGTTTTTT | CASSDQTGTIRNTGELFF
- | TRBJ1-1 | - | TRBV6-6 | TGTGCCAGCACCGGCACTGAAGCTTTCTTT | CASTGTEAFF
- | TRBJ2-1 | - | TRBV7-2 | TGTGCCAGCAGCTTAGGGTCGGTAGGAGGTAATGAGCAGTTCTTC | CASSLGSVGGNEQFF
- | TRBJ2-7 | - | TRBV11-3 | TGTGCCAGCAGTTTAGGAGGGGGGGCTCTATACGAGCAGTACTTC | CASSLGGGALYEQYF
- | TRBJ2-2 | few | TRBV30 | TGTGCCTGGAAGCGGACTTTCACCGGGGAGCTGTTTTTT | CAWKRTFTGELFF
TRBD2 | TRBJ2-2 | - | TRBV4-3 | TGCGCCAGCAGCCAAGATCAACTAGCGGGAGGTGAGAACACCGGGGAGCTGTTTTTT | CASSQDQLAGGENTGELFF
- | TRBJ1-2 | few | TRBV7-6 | TGTGCCAGCAGCGCGGCAGGGGTGTTCGGCTACACCTTC | CASSAAGVFGYTF
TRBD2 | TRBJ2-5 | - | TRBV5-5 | TGTGCCAGCACCTTACTGGGTAGCGGGGCTCAAGAGACCCAGTACTTC | CASTLLGSGAQETQYF
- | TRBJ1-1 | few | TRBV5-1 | TGCGCCAGCAGCCCCGTGGCGGCGGGCACTGAAGCTTTCTTT | CASSPVAAGTEAFF
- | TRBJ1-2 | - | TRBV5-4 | TGTGCCAGCAGCTCATACTACCGGGACATACCCCACTATGGCTACACCTTC | CASSSYYRDIPHYGYTF
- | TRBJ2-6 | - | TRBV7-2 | TGTGCCAGCAGCTTGGACTTTGGATCTGGGGCCAACGTCCTGACTTTC | CASSLDFGSGANVLTF
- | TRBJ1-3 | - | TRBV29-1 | TGCAGCGTTACGGGGGCTGGAAACACCATATATTTT | CSVTGAGNTIYF
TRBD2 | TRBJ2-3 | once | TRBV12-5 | TGTGCTAGTGGTCCCCGGGCTAGCGGGGGTAACGCTAGCACAGATACGCAGTATTTT | CASGPRASGGNASTDTQYF
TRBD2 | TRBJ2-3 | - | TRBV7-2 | TGTGCCAGCAGCTTAACTAGCGGGGGCACAGATACGCAGTATTTT | CASSLTSGGTDTQYF
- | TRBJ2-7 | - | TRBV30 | TGTGCCTGGAACCATGACATAGAACTCTACGAGCAGTACTTC | CAWNHDIELYEQYF
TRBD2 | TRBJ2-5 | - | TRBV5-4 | TGTGCCAGCAGCAGAAGCGGGAGGGCTACAGAGACCCAGTACTTC | CASSRSGRATETQYF
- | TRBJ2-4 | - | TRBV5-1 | TGCGCCAGCAGATCGGGAAACATTCAGTACTTC | CASRSGNIQYF
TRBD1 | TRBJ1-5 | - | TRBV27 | TGTGCCAGCAGTTCCCGGACAGGGGCCGGCCCCCAGCATTTT | CASSSRTGAGPQHF
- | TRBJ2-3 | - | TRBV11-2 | TGTGCCAGCAGCTTAGAGGCCGGCACAGATACGCAGTATTTT | CASSLEAGTDTQYF
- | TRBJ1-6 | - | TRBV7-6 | TGTGCCAGCAGCCCGGGGGAGGAGGTCCGTTCCAATTCACCCCTCCACTTT | CASSPGEEVRSNSPLHF
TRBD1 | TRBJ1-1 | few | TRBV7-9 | TGTTCCAGCAGCGGAGACAGGGGGGGATACGCTGAAGCTTTCTTT | CSSSGDRGGYAEAFF
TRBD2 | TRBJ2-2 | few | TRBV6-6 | TGTGCCAGCAGCCTAGCGGGGACTACCGGGGAGCTGTTTTTT | CASSLAGTTGELFF
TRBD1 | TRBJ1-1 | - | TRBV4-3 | TGCGCCAGCAGCAATCCGGGACAGGGAAACACTGAAGCTTTCTTT | CASSNPGQGNTEAFF
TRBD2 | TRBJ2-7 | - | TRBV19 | TGTGCCAGTAGTCAGACTAGCGGGAGGTACGAGCAGTACTTC | CASSQTSGRYEQYF
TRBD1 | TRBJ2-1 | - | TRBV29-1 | TGCAGCGTGGGACAGCCTGTAAGCTCCTACAATGAGCAGTTCTTC | CSVGQPVSSYNEQFF
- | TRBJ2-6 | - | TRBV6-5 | TGTGCCAGCATCGAGTTTTCTGGGGCCAACGTCCTGACTTTC | CASIEFSGANVLTF
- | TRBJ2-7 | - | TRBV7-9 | TGTGCCAGCAGCTTAGACAGTGACCCCTACGAGCAGTACTTC | CASSLDSDPYEQYF
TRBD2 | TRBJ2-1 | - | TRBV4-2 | TGTGCCAGCAGCCTAGCTTTGGATTCGGGACTAGCGGGAGGTTGGCCCTTGGGGCAGTTCTTC | CASSLALDSGLAGGWPLGQFF
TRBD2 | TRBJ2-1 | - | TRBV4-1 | TGCGCCAGCAGCCCTGGGGGACTAGCGGGGGGTCTGAATGAGCAGTTCTTC | CASSPGGLAGGLNEQFF
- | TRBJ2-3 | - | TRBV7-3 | TGTGCCAGCAGCGAAGGGGTAGCAGGAGATACGCAGTATTTT | CASSEGVAGDTQYF
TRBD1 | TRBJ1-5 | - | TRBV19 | TGTGCCAGTAGTGGGACAGCAAATCAGCCCCAGCATTTT | CASSGTANQPQHF
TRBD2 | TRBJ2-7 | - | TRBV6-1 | TGTGCCAGCAGCAGGGAGGGGCCTTACGAGCAGTACTTC | CASSREGPYEQYF
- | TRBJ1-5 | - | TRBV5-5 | TGTGCCAGCAGCTTGGTCGGGGGGAATGATCAGCCCCAGCATTTT | CASSLVGGNDQPQHF
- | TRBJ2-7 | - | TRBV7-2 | TGTGCCAGCAGCCAAGAAAAACTAGCCAGCTCCTACGAGCAGTACTTC | CASSQEKLASSYEQYF
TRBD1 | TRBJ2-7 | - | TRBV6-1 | TGTGCCAGCAGTGCCGACAGGGTTCGGGACGAGCAGTACTTC | CASSADRVRDEQYF
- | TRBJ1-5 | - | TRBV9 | TGTGCCAGCAGCGTAGGAGCAGGGGCCGGCAATCAGCCCCAGCATTTT | CASSVGAGAGNQPQHF
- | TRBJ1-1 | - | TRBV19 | TGTGCCAGTAGTATGCAGGGTTGGTCTGAAGCTTTCTTT | CASSMQGWSEAFF
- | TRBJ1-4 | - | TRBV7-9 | TGTGCCAGCAGCTATACAGGGCTCGGATCGGGTGAAAAACTGTTTTTT | CASSYTGLGSGEKLFF
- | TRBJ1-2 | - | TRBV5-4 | TGTGCCAGCAGCTCCCCCGGGCAGGGGTACTATGGCTACACCTTC | CASSSPGQGYYGYTF
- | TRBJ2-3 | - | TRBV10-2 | TGCGCCAGCACCGTTTCAGATACGCAGTATTTT | CASTVSDTQYF
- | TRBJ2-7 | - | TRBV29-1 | TGCAGCGCTGCTTCAATTCCGGGACAAACGTACGAGCAGTACTTC | CSAASIPGQTYEQYF
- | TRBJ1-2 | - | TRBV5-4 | TGTGCCAGCAGCTTGGGTCAGGGGATCTACACCTTC | CASSLGQGIYTF
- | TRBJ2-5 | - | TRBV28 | TGTGCCAGCAGTCGACAGGTTTCCCAAGAGACCCAGTACTTC | CASSRQVSQETQYF
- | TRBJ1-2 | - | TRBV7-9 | TGTGCCAGCAGTGACAGCGAGCCGTCGCACTATGGCTACACCTTC | CASSDSEPSHYGYTF
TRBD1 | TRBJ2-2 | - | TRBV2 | TGTGCCAGCAGGGGACAGTACACCGGGGAGCTGTTTTTT | CASRGQYTGELFF
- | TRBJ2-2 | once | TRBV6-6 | TGTGCCAGCAATCTAGTCTGGAGTTGGGCCGGGGAGCTGTTTTTT | CASNLVWSWAGELFF
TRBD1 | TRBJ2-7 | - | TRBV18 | TGTGCCAGCTCACGCGGACAGGGTAACCACGAGCAGTACTTC | CASSRGQGNHEQYF